This TCR beta chain was retrieved from a study of cytotoxic CD8 clonotypes in ibrutinib-treated CLL. Concerning this clone: Its antigen is not identified. Different DNA sequences within this sample yield the same CDR3.

Whole-study results and caveats: Sustained-remission and progressing patients were not sampled at matched times. Clonality was higher at ibrutinib response and returned toward baseline at progression. Clonality was higher at baseline than in age-matched healthy donors and tracked circulating CD8+ T-cell counts.

This CDR3 is built from 12 residues. Germline V gene sequence: CDR1 KGHSH, CDR2 LQKENI. V gave up 0 bases and J gave up 8 bases, with 5 bases separating them. Deep sequencing aimed at 1 in 200,000 to 1 in 1 million T cells' resolution. This table comes from immunoSEQ multiplex PCR, and its TCRdb copy is limited to in-frame clones, with some not included. Here the sample spans some 200,000 clones, 75% to 80% being singletons. This clonotype was sampled from a human donor with chronic lymphocytic leukemia. Specimen: PBMCs, collected after 12 months of ibrutinib treatment. The chain joins TRBV18 to TRBJ2-1; D remains unclear. CDR3 in amino acids: CASSPPTDEQFF. In DNA form, the CDR3 reads TGTGCCAGCTCACCACCAACAGATGAGCAGTTCTTC.